The text below deals with one T cell receptor beta chain. The assay was immunoSEQ multiplex PCR, and TCRdb's table has in-frame clones only and misses some. This sample carries approximately 92,000 clones, less than 90% of them seen once, and the ten largest clones take roughly 2%. The data are from a study of blood T cell repertoires in COVID-19. Study at large: COVID-19 samples, acute and convalescent, were from the United States, Italy and Spain. Nucleic acid was either cDNA or gDNA, and it came from T cells, B-cell-depleted T cells, or PBMCs.

The V gene's germline CDR1 is LGHDT and CDR2 YNNKEL (reference sequence). The CDR3 is 15 amino acids. Trimming removed 4 bases from V and 7 bases from J, with 19 bases in between. The source is a man between 65 and 80 years old with active or convalescent COVID-19. Sequencing used peripheral blood. V gene TRBV3-1 (or the pseudogene TRBV3-2) combines with J gene TRBJ1-2, with D perhaps matching TRBD1 (6 bases). The CDR3 is CASSPLTGGTAGYTF. The CDR3 bases are TGTGCCAGCAGCCCCCTGACTGGGGGCACGGCTGGCTACACCTTC.